These 11 T cell receptor beta chains originate from one sample sequenced in a study of OX40 agonist ivuxolimab in advanced cancers. The library was made by the immunoSEQ multiplex PCR assay. TCRdb mirrors the immuneACCESS table, restricted to in-frame sequences. Some clones are absent from its copies; in checked studies, under half trace to an unresolved V gene, and the reason for the others is unknown. The sample yields tens of thousands of clones; 85% were counted once. Together, the top ten hold 20% of the sample. This specimen consisted of CD4+ or CD8+ T cells sorted from blood, obtained in a trial of the OX40 agonist ivuxolimab. These receptors came from an adult with an advanced solid tumor such as melanoma, head and neck, liver or kidney cancer.

The chain recombines TRBV25-1 with TRBJ1-1; no clear D. The CDR3 totals 13 residues. Germline CDR1 reads MGHDK; CDR2 reads SYGVNS. V lost 5 bases, J lost 0 bases, and 7 bases lay in between. CDR3: CASSRGLNTEAFF. In DNA form, the CDR3 reads TGTGCCAGCAGTAGAGGTCTGAACACTGAAGCTTTCTTT.

A few counts support this clone. V and J are TRBV9 and TRBJ1-3, with D hard to call. The CDR3 spans 11 residues. Germline assignment: CDR1 SGDLS and CDR2 YYNGEE. V was cut by 8 bases and J by 2 bases, with 5 bases left in between. CDR3 bases: TGTGCCAGTTCGACTGGAAACACCATATATTTT. Protein: CASSTGNTIYF.

This rearrangement joins TRBV9 to TRBJ1-2; D call uncertain. This CDR3 is built from 15 residues. Looked up from germline, CDR1 is SGDLS and CDR2 is YYNGEE. Trimming cost V 3 bases and J 7 bases, with 19 bases left between them. CDR3 amino acids: CASSGRSGRSVGYTF. The CDR3 region has the DNA TGTGCCAGCAGCGGGCGGTCTGGCAGGTCGGTTGGCTACACCTTC.

The chain links TRBV4-3 to TRBJ2-7, with D perhaps matching TRBD1 (6 bases). Trimming pared 0 bases from V and 1 base from J, leaving 13 bases between. Germline V lookup: CDR1 LGHNA, CDR2 YSLEER. This CDR3 contains 16 residues. CDR3 coding DNA: TGCGCCAGCAGCCAAGATCCCCAGGGGAGTTCCTACGAGCAGTACGTC. Residues: CASSQDPQGSSYEQYV.

This clone appeared a few times. The gene calls are TRBV9 and TRBJ1-5; 7 bases fit TRBD1. Per germline, CDR1 SGDLS and CDR2 YYNGEE. Trimming cost V 4 bases and J 0 bases; bases outside gene matches: 4. The CDR3 is 15 amino acids. The CDR3 spells CASSPTGNSNQPQHF. CDR3 in DNA: TGTGCCAGCAGCCCGACAGGGAATAGCAATCAGCCCCAGCATTTT.

This chain connects TRBV11-2 to TRBJ2-7, with D hard to call. The ends were cut back, 1 base at V and 5 bases at J, with 6 bases in the middle. This CDR3 has 12 residues. Germline-derived CDR1 and CDR2 are SGHAT and FQNNGV. The CDR3 DNA reads TGTGCCAGCAGCTTAGTCGGCAACGAGCAGTACTTC. This encodes CASSLVGNEQYF.

V is TRBV29-1 and J is TRBJ1-1; tentative D call: TRBD1 (5 bases). The CDR3 contains 14 residues. Germline-derived CDR1 and CDR2 are SQVTM and ANQGSEA. V was cut by 7 bases and J by 1 base, with 16 bases left in between. In DNA, the CDR3 is TGCAGCGCACTAACAGGAGACTCGAACACTGAAGCTTTCTTT. Amino acids: CSALTGDSNTEAFF.

CDR3 sequence reads: CASGLFRGNTEAFF. CDR3 coding DNA: TGTGCTAGTGGTTTGTTTAGGGGGAACACTGAAGCTTTCTTT. The rearrangement uses TRBV12-5 and TRBJ1-1, with TRBD1 as a possible D gene (5 bases). Germline loops: CDR1 LGHNT, CDR2 FRNRAP. Trimming cost V 2 bases and J 1 base, with 8 bases left between them. The CDR3 consists of 14 residues.

CDR3 sequence (DNA): TGTGCCAGCAGTTTATGCTTTGCAGGGTGGTACTCTCCAAACTACGAGCAGTACGTC. The encoded protein is CASSLCFAGWYSPNYEQYV. The chain uses TRBV28 and TRBJ2-7, with a possible D match to TRBD1 (5 bases). The CDR3 has 19 amino acids. Trimming took off 0 bases at V and 3 bases at J, with 24 bases between the two ends. Germline loops: CDR1 MDHEN, CDR2 SYDVKM.

As DNA, the CDR3 is TGTGCCAGCAGCGCCAACCCGGGACAGGGGGCCGGGGAGCTGTTTTTT. Translation: CASSANPGQGAGELFF. V is TRBV9 and J is TRBJ2-2; 11 bases align to TRBD1. CDR1 is SGDLS, CDR2 YYNGEE, per germline. The CDR3 is 16 residues long. Germline trimming cut 3 bases from V and 6 bases from J; bases unmatched to any gene: 7.

CDR3 residues: CASPSGRRSSYNSPLHF. CDR3 nucleotide sequence: TGTGCCAGCCCCTCGGGTCGGAGGAGCTCCTATAATTCACCCCTCCACTTT. The chain has TRBV9 and TRBJ1-6; D unclear. CDR3 length: 17 residues. V was shortened by 7 bases and J by 0 bases, with 17 bases between the two germline ends. Germline V gives CDR1 SGDLS, CDR2 YYNGEE.